Each of the 32 T cell receptor beta chains below was sequenced from the same sample in a study of tumor-infiltrating lymphocytes in primary liver carcinoma. The input was 500 ng total RNA; TCR beta cDNA was made from it with a constant-region primer. Researchers made the TCR beta libraries by running three nested multiplex PCR rounds with slightly modified ARM-PCR. For around 10 cycles apiece, the opening two PCR rounds ran with TRBV1-TRBV30 forward primers and a C-beta reverse primer. TCRdb re-derived calls from the multiplex PCR reads in MiXCR, one entry per CDR3 protein. Found here are 95,000 to 100,000 distinct CDR3 sequences, around 66% of them singletons; the top ten hold about 12%. Unsorted bulk tissue (20-30 mg) underwent RNA and DNA co-extraction. Sequencing used liver tumor tissue from sampling region 2. Sample subset: tumor region T2, inferior pole. Every receptor here comes from a woman aged 55-70 years with primary liver carcinoma and hepatitis B virus infection.

V and J are TRBV18 and TRBJ2-7; D possibly uses TRBD1 or TRBD2 (6 bases each). Germline V gene lookup returns CDR1 KGHSH and CDR2 LQKENI. CDR3 length: 14 residues. The V end lost 3 bases, the J end lost 4 bases, and 13 bases lay between the germline ends. The CDR3, as DNA: TGTGCCAGCTCACCCGACGGGGGCCTGTACGAGCAGTACTTC. It encodes CASSPDGGLYEQYF.

This clonotype has only one observation. At one end the junction does not follow the germline gene, possibly because of a read error. The J gene is TRBJ1-1, the V gene TRBV6-5, with TRBD1 as a possible D gene (5 bases). Germline V CDR1 and CDR2: MNHEY, SVGAGI. CDR3 length: 16 residues. In DNA, the CDR3 is TGTACCAGCAGAGGACTACGTCTAGGGGTGAACACCGAAGCTTTCTTT. Protein product: CTSRGLRLGVNTEAFF.

As for this clonotype: One end of the junction is discordant with germline, which a read error may explain. The V gene is TRBV11-3, the J gene TRBJ2-3; TRBD2 aligns across 8 bases. The germline CDR1 and CDR2 sequences are SGHNT and YENEEA. The CDR3 spans 14 residues. The CDR3 reads CASNFRTSTYTQYF. CDR3 nucleotide sequence: TGTGCCAGCAACTTCAGGACTAGCACATATACGCAGTATTTC.

The gene calls are TRBV5-6 and TRBJ2-1; D call uncertain. The CDR3 runs to 13 residues. Germline assignment: CDR1 SGHDT and CDR2 YYEEEE. Between the trimmed V and J ends, which lost 0 bases and 10 bases, there was a span of 11 bases. CDR3: CASSLDSVGEQFF. CDR3 DNA sequence: TGTGCCAGCAGCTTGGACAGCGTCGGGGAGCAGTTCTTC.

For this clonotype: Given the absence of the conserved phenylalanine or tryptophan at the CDR3 end, a read error is likely. The chain combines TRBV6-2 or TRBV6-3 with TRBJ2-5, with 8 bases matching TRBD2. Germline values: CDR1 MNHEY, CDR2 SVGEGT. The CDR3 runs 13 residues. After removal of 11 bases from V and 4 bases from J, the junction contained 9 bases not matched to a gene. DNA for the CDR3: TGTGCCGGCAACAGTCTAGCGGGAGAGACCCAGTACCTC. Protein: CAGNSLAGETQYL.

The J gene is TRBJ2-1, the V gene TRBV28; 9 bases match TRBD2. V shed 3 bases and J 15 bases; nucleotides not matched to a gene: 15. This CDR3 is built from 15 residues. CDR1 and CDR2 (germline): MDHEN, SYDVKM. The CDR3 bases are TGTGCCAGCAGTTTGTCCTTCGCGGGAGGGCATAGGCCGTTCTTC. Its protein is CASSLSFAGGHRPFF.

Turning to this clonotype: Germline is not matched at one junction end, which may reflect a read error. The chain carries TRBV11-2 and TRBJ2-6; weak D call: TRBD1 (6 bases). The germline gives CDR1 SGHAT, CDR2 FQNNGV. CDR3 length: 14 amino acids. DNA of the CDR3: TGTGTCAGCACCTTAGAGCCAGGGGCCAACATCCTGACTTTC. Translation gives CVSTLEPGANILTF.

With regard to this clonotype: The junction departs from the called germline gene at one end, perhaps through a read error. This chain uses TRBV4-1 with TRBJ2-2; D may be TRBD2 (6 bases). Germline lookup yields CDR1 MGHRA and CDR2 YSYEKL. The CDR3 spans 18 residues. The CDR3 bases are TGCGCCAGCAGCCAAGATCTAGGGAGGAGTCGGAGATCCGGGGAGCTGGTTTTT. It translates to CASSQDLGRSRRSGELVF.

Comments on this clonotype: The conserved phenylalanine or tryptophan is not found at the CDR3 terminus, so this likely reflects a read error. V usage is TRBV11-2 and J usage is TRBJ2-3; D might be TRBD2 (7 bases). Per the germline V gene, CDR1 is SGHAT and CDR2 is FQNNGV. This CDR3 has 17 amino acids. CDR3 in amino acids: CVSSLGGLTYTSDTQYS. The CDR3 coding sequence is TGTGTCAGCAGCTTAGGGGGACTAACGTACACATCAGATACGCAGTATTCT.

Worth noting for this clonotype: A junction boundary mismatches the germline segment, possibly from a read error. J is TRBJ2-1 and V is TRBV11-2; D unresolved. This CDR3 spans 12 amino acids. Germline CDR1 and CDR2: SGHAT and FQNNGV. The CDR3: CASSLNSNDQSF. The DNA of the CDR3 is TGTGCCAGCAGCTTAAACTCCAATGACCAGTCCTTC. The complete variable domain, with remaining parts taken from reference TRBV11-2 and TRBJ2-1, reads EAGVAQSPRYKIIEKRQSVAFWCNPISGHATLYWYQQILGQGPKLLIQFQNNGVVDDSQLPKDRFSAERLKGVDSTLKIQPAKLEDSAVYLCASSLNSNDQSFGPGTRLTVL.

As for this clonotype: The CDR3 does not close with the conserved phenylalanine or tryptophan, likely indicating a read error. The chain is built from TRBV11-2 and TRBJ2-3; 8 bases are shared with TRBD1. Germline CDR1 SGHAT, CDR2 FQNNGV. The CDR3 consists of 13 residues. V gave up 7 bases and J gave up 3 bases; unmatched junction bases: 3. The DNA of the CDR3 is TGTGCCAGCATGAGGGACAGGACAGATACGCAGTATTAT. It is translated as CASMRDRTDTQYY.

Worth noting for this clonotype: No conserved phenylalanine or tryptophan is present at the end of the CDR3, so a read error is the likely explanation. It is unclear where the CDR3 begins or ends on the DNA, so no DNA is shown, and the CDR3 is as TCRdb lists it. This chain connects TRBV11-1 to TRBJ2-3; the table's D call TRBD2 went unverified against the DNA. From germline, CDR1 is SGHAT and CDR2 FQDESV (reference sequence). The CDR3 is 14 amino acids in total, end residues counted. CDR3 sequence reads: CASSLRQRAGGSHL.

Concerning this clonotype itself: Because it lacks the conserved phenylalanine or tryptophan at the end, this CDR3 is likely a read error. The rearrangement links TRBV29-1 to TRBJ2-3; TRBD2 aligns across 9 bases. The CDR3 contains 15 residues. The V and J ends lost 7 bases and 3 bases, in that order; junction bases with no gene match: 11. The germline V gene has CDR1 SQVTM and CDR2 ANQGSEA. The CDR3 coding sequence is TGCAGCGCAACCGATAGCGGGAGAGGGACAGATACGCAGTATTCT. Amino acids: CSATDSGRGTDTQYS.

The rearrangement joins TRBV28 to TRBJ1-2; 8 bases line up with TRBD1. This CDR3 comprises 14 residues. From germline, CDR1 is MDHEN and CDR2 SYDVKM. The ends lost 2 bases at V and 3 bases at J; junction bases unmatched: 2. CDR3 in DNA: TGTGCCAGCAGTTTAGCGACAGGGGACTATGGCTACACCTTC. Encoded protein: CASSLATGDYGYTF.

About this clonotype: At one end, the junction sequence differs from germline, possibly due to a read error. This rearrangement joins TRBV11-3 to TRBJ2-1, with TRBD2 matching 7 bases. In germline, CDR1 is SGHNT, CDR2 YENEEA. This CDR3 has 17 residues. This CDR3 is CARSLCRGEWGVDEQFF. Written as DNA, the CDR3 is TGTGCCAGGAGCTTATGCCGGGGGGAGTGGGGTGTCGATGAGCAGTTCTTC.

Of note for this clonotype: The conserved phenylalanine or tryptophan is not found at the CDR3 terminus, so this likely reflects a read error. The chain uses TRBV4-1 and TRBJ2-6, with a tentative D call TRBD1 (5 bases). Germline CDR1 is MGHRA and CDR2 is YSYEKL. The V end lost 3 bases, the J end lost 0 bases, and 12 bases lay between the germline ends. The CDR3 has 17 amino acids. The CDR3 DNA is TGCGCCAGCAGCCAGGACACCAGGGTCTCTGGGGCCAACGTCCTGACTTCC. It yields the protein CASSQDTRVSGANVLTS.

With respect to this clonotype: This sequence may be a read error, since a much larger clone differs from it by one base. V usage is TRBV29-1 and J usage is TRBJ2-1, with 8 bases fitting TRBD1. Germline lookup yields CDR1 SQVTM and CDR2 ANQGSEA. CDR3 length: 16 amino acids. The CDR3: CSVEVRTGSGIGEQSF. The CDR3 DNA reads as TGCAGCGTTGAGGTTCGGACAGGGAGTGGGATCGGTGAGCAGTCCTTC.

V usage is TRBV6-5 and J usage is TRBJ2-2; D gene ambiguous. This CDR3 has 14 residues. V gave up 7 bases and J gave up 6 bases, with 15 bases separating them. Germline V gene lookup returns CDR1 MNHEY and CDR2 SVGAGI. The CDR3 DNA reads as TGTGCCAGCAATTCCGACCGGATCGCCGGGGAGCTGTTTTTT. It translates to CASNSDRIAGELFF.

Notes on this clonotype: Because the CDR3 is missing its conserved closing phenylalanine or tryptophan, this is likely a read error. The CDR3 is CSVDRGISGYNEQFS. The CDR3 DNA reads TGCAGCGTTGATAGGGGGATATCGGGCTACAATGAGCAGTTCTCC. V usage is TRBV29-1 and J usage is TRBJ2-1; perhaps TRBD1 as D (6 bases). The CDR3 spans 15 residues. The germline V gene has CDR1 SQVTM and CDR2 ANQGSEA. The V gene lost 3 bases and the J gene lost 3 bases, with 15 bases spanning the gap.

The chain links TRBV6-5 to TRBJ2-7; TRBD1 matches 9 bases. V lost 6 bases and J lost 11; bases outside the gene matches: 17. This CDR3 is built from 15 residues. Germline-derived CDR1 and CDR2 are MNHEY and SVGAGI. CDR3 coding DNA: TGTGCCAGCAGGGACAGGGGAGGAAGGAGAGACGATAAGTACTTC. Amino acids: CASRDRGGRRDDKYF.

This clonotype has only one observation. V is TRBV9 and J is TRBJ2-3, with D perhaps being TRBD1 or TRBD2 (5 bases each). V gave up 0 bases and J gave up 6 bases, with 11 bases separating them. This CDR3 contains 14 residues. Germline values: CDR1 SGDLS, CDR2 YYNGEE. The CDR3 DNA is TGTGCCAGCAGCGTAGCTAGCAGGGAGGATACGCAGTATTTT. This translates into CASSVASREDTQYF.

This clonotype has only one observation. Germline is not matched at one junction end, which may reflect a read error. The chain uses TRBV20-1 and TRBJ1-2; 9 bases match TRBD1. The CDR3 runs 13 residues. Germline V gives CDR1 DFQATT, CDR2 SNEGSKA (reference sequence). The CDR3 spells CSAREQGAFGYAF. In DNA form, the CDR3 reads TGCAGTGCGAGGGAACAGGGGGCCTTTGGCTACGCCTTC.

Points on this clonotype: Mismatch with germline at one junction end may stem from a read error. CDR3 sequence reads: CASSEDNYTEAFF. CDR3 in DNA: TGTGCCAGCAGCGAAGACAATTACACTGAAGCGTTCTTT. The V call is TRBV12-3 or TRBV12-4, the J call TRBJ1-1; no clear D gene. The CDR3 covers 13 residues.

As for this clonotype: A read error may be the cause here, since a much bigger clone is one base away. The chain carries TRBV5-6 and TRBJ2-1; D is uncertain. The V gene's germline CDR1 is SGHDT and CDR2 YYEEEE. The CDR3 is 14 amino acids. The CDR3 region is CASSFQNGANGQFF. CDR3 sequence (DNA): TGTGCCAGCAGCTTCCAGAATGGTGCCAATGGGCAGTTCTTC.

By sample fraction, this clonotype is medium-sized. V is TRBV6-1 and J is TRBJ2-4; 9 nucleotides agree with TRBD2. Per the germline V gene, CDR1 is MNHNS and CDR2 is SASEGT. The junction had 11 bases not matched to a gene; V was cut back by 1 base and J by 1 base. The CDR3 has 19 residues. CDR3 region: CASSEEASGRTSAKNIQYF. The DNA for the CDR3 is TGTGCCAGCAGTGAAGAGGCAAGCGGGAGGACTAGCGCCAAAAACATTCAGTACTTC.

The chain uses TRBV11-2 and TRBJ1-1; no clear D gene. Germline values: CDR1 SGHAT, CDR2 FQNNGV. V lost 8 bases and J lost 10, with 17 bases in between. The CDR3 runs 12 residues. The CDR3 nucleotides read TGTGCCAGCGGAGATCCGAACACTAGAGCTTTCTTT. Residues: CASGDPNTRAFF.

This clonotype appeared a few times. A single base separates this from a much larger clone, so it may be a read error. The CDR3 protein is CSVRLRGETQCF. Here the CDR3 DNA reads TGCAGCGTGCGATTGAGAGGGGAGACCCAGTGCTTC. The J gene is TRBJ2-5, the V gene TRBV29-1; D might be TRBD1 or TRBD2, each matching 5 bases. Germline V lookup: CDR1 SQVTM, CDR2 ANQGSEA. This CDR3 region has 12 residues.

About this clonotype: A much larger clone lies one base from this, so it may be a read error. The chain joins TRBV11-2 to TRBJ2-5; D perhaps matches TRBD1 (5 bases). CDR3 length: 14 residues. Germline assignment: CDR1 SGHAT and CDR2 FQNNGV. The CDR3 is CASSLGRAQENQYF. The CDR3 bases are TGTGCCAGCAGCTTAGGCAGGGCCCAAGAGAACCAGTACTTC.

V usage is TRBV11-2 and J usage is TRBJ2-7, with 9 bases matching TRBD2. With 6 bases clipped from V and 0 bases from J, the junction kept 6 bases outside the gene matches. CDR1 and CDR2 (germline): SGHAT, FQNNGV. This CDR3 has 15 amino acids. CDR3 DNA sequence: TGTGCCAGCAGTCTAGCGGGACGGCCCTCCTACGAGCAGTACTTC. Protein product: CASSLAGRPSYEQYF. Based on the CDR3 plus reference TRBV11-2 and TRBJ2-7, the full variable domain is EAGVAQSPRYKIIEKRQSVAFWCNPISGHATLYWYQQILGQGPKLLIQFQNNGVVDDSQLPKDRFSAERLKGVDSTLKIQPAKLEDSAVYLCASSLAGRPSYEQYFGPGTRLTVT.

Note on this clonotype: Since the CDR3 does not end with the conserved phenylalanine or tryptophan, this likely comes from a read error. The genes are TRBV29-1 and TRBJ1-1; D is unclear. The V gene's germline CDR1 is SQVTM and CDR2 ANQGSEA. The CDR3 totals 12 residues. Written as DNA, the CDR3 is TGCAATGGCGGAGATATGAACACTGAAGCTTTCTTA. Translating gives CNGGDMNTEAFL.

In the case of this clonotype: A junction end diverges from the germline sequence, so it may reflect a read error. This sequence joins TRBV5-1 and TRBJ2-1; 11 bases line up with TRBD1. Germline V gene data show CDR1 as SGHRS and CDR2 as YFSETQ. The CDR3 is 18 residues long. CDR3 DNA: TGCGCCAGCAGCCCGGAACCCGGTGTGGACAGGGGGCGCAATGAGCAGCTCTTC. It is translated as CASSPEPGVDRGRNEQLF.

This clonotype was recorded at least ten times. This chain uses TRBV5-8 with TRBJ2-3, with D unresolved. The CDR3 extends over 15 amino acids. Germline-derived CDR1 and CDR2 are SGHTS and YDEGEE. The V end lost 0 bases, the J end lost 2 bases, and 10 bases lay between the germline ends. The CDR3 is CASSLESLLTDTQYF. The CDR3, as DNA: TGTGCCAGCAGCTTGGAGTCATTACTCACAGATACGCAGTATTTT.